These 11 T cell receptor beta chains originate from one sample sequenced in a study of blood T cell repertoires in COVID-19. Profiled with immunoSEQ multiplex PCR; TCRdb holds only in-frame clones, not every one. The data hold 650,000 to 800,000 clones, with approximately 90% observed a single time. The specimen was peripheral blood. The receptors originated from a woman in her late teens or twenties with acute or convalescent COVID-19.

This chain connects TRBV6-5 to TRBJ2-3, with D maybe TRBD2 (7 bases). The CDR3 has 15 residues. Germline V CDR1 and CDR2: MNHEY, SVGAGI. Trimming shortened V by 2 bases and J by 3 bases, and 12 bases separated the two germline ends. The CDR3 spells CASSYGGARTDTQYF. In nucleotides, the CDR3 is TGTGCCAGCAGTTACGGGGGGGCGCGAACAGATACGCAGTATTTT.

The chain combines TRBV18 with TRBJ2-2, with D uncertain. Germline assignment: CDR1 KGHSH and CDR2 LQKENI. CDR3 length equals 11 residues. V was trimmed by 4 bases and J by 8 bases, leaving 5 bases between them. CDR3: CASSLRGELFF. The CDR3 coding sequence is TGTGCCAGCTCACTCCGTGGGGAGCTGTTTTTT.

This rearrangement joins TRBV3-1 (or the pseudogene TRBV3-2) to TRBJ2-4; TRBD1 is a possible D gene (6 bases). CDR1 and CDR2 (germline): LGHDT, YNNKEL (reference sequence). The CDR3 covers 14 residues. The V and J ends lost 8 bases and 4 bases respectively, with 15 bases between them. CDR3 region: CASPRPRGKNIQYF. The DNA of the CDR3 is TGTGCCAGCCCCCGGCCGAGGGGGAAAAACATTCAGTACTTC.

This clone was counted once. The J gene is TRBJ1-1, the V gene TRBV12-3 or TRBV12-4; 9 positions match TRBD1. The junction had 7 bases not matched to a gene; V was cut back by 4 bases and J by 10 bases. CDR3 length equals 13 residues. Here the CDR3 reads CASSSGTGLGAFF. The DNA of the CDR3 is TGTGCCAGCAGTTCCGGGACAGGGCTCGGAGCTTTCTTT.

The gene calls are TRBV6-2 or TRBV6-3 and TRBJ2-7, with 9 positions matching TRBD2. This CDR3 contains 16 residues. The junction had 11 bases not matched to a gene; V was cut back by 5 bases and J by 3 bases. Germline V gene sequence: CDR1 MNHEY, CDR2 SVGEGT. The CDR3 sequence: CASSLPRLADYYEQYF. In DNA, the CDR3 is TGTGCCAGCAGTCTCCCGCGACTAGCGGATTACTACGAGCAGTACTTC.

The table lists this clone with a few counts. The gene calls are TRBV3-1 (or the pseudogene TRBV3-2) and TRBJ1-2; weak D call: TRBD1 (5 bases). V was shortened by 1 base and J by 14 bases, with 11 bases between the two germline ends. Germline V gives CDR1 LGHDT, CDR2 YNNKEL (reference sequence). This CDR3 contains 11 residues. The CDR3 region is CASSQGQRGTF. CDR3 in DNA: TGTGCCAGCAGCCAAGGACAGCGGGGGACCTTC.

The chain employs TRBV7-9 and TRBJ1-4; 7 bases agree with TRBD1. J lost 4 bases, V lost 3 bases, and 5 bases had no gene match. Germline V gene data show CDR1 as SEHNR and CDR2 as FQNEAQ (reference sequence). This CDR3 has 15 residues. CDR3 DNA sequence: TGTGCCAGCAGCTTCCTCGGGACAGTTAATGAAAAACTGTTTTTT. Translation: CASSFLGTVNEKLFF.

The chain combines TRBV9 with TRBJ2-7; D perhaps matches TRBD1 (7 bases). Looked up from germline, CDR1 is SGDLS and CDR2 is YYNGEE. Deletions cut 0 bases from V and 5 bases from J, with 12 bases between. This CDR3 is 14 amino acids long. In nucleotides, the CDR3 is TGTGCCAGCAGCGTAGGGACAGGACTAAACGAGCAGTACTTC. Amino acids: CASSVGTGLNEQYF. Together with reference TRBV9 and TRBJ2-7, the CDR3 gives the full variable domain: DSGVTQTPKHLITATGQRVTLRCSPRSGDLSVYWYQQSLDQGLQFLIQYYNGEERAKGNILERFSAQQFPDLHSELNLSSLELGDSALYFCASSVGTGLNEQYFGPGTRLTVT.

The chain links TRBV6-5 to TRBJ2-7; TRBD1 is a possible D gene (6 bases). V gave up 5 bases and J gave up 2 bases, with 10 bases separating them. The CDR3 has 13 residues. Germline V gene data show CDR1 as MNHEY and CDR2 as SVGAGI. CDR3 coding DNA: TGTGCCAGCAGTCCGCGGACAGCCTACGAGCAGTACTTC. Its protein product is CASSPRTAYEQYF.

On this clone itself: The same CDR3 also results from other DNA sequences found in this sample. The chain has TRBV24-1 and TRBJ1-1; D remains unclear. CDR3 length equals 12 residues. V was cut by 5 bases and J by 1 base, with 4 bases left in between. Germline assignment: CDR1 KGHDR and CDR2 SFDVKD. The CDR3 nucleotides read TGTGCCACCAGTGGTCGGAACACTGAAGCTTTCTTT. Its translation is CATSGRNTEAFF.

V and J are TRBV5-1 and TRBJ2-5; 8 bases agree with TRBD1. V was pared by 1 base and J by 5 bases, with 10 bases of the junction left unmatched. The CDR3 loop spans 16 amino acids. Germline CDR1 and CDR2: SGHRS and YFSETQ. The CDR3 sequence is CASSLPTTGAFETQYF. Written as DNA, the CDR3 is TGCGCCAGCAGCTTGCCAACGACAGGGGCGTTTGAGACCCAGTACTTC.